The T cell receptor beta chain described here comes from a study of shared T cell receptors in the human thymus. The germline CDR1 and CDR2 sequences are KGHSH and LQKENI. This CDR3 contains 16 residues. The V gene lost 2 bases and the J gene lost 4 bases, with 14 bases spanning the gap. Only in-frame clones appear in the TCRdb table, and some are missing; sequencing was by immunoSEQ multiplex PCR. The table has hundreds of thousands of clones, 80% to 90% seen once. The sample was also reused in another study, on human thymus T cells. Turning to that study: Thymic repertoires from unrelated individuals overlapped highly, related research reported.

The gene calls are TRBV18 and TRBJ2-2; D possibly corresponds to TRBD1 (5 bases). Sequenced: thymocytes. The receptor comes from a boy under two years old with a congenital heart defect. CDR3 sequence: CASSPNRNMFTGELFF. The CDR3 bases are TGTGCCAGCTCACCAAACAGGAATATGTTCACCGGGGAGCTGTTTTTT. The full variable domain, rest sourced from reference TRBV18 and TRBJ2-2, is NAGVMQNPRHLVRRRGQEARLRCSPMKGHSHVYWYRQLPEEGLKFMVYLQKENIIDESGMPKERFSAEFPKEGPSILRIQQVVRGDSAAYFCASSPNRNMFTGELFFGEGSRLTVL.